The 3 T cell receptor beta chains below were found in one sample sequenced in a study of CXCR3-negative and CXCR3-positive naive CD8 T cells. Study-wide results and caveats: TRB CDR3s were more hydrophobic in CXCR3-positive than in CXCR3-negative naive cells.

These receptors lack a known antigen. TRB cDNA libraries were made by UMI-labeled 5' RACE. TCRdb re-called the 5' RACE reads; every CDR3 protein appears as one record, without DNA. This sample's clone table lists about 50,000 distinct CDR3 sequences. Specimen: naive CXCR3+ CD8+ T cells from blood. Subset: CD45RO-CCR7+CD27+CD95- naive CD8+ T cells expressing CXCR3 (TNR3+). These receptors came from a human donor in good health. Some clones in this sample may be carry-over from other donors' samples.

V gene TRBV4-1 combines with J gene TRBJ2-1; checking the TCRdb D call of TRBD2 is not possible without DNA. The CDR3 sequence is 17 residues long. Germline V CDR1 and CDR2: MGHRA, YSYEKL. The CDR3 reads CASSQATRTSSYNEQFF.

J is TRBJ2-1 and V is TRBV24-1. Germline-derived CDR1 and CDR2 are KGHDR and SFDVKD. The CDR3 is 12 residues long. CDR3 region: CATSDTWGEQLF.

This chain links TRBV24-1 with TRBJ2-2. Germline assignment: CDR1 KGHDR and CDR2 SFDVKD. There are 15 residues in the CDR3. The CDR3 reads CATSDLNGDTGELFF.